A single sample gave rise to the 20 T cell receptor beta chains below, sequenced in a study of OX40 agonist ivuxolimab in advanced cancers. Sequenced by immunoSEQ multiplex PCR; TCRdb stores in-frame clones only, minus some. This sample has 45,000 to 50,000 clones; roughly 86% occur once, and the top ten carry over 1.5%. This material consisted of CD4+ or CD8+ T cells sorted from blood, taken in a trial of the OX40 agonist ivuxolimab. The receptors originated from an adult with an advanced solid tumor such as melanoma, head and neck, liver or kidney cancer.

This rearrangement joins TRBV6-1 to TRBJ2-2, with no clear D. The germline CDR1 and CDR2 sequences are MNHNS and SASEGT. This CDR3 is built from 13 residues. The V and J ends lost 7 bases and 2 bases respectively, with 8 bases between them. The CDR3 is CASTETNTGELFF. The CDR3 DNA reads TGTGCCAGCACAGAAACTAACACCGGGGAGCTGTTTTTT.

The CDR3 bases are TGTGCCAGCAGGGCCGGGACCGACAACACCGGGGAGCTGTTTTTT. Its translation: CASRAGTDNTGELFF. The chain links TRBV7-3 to TRBJ2-2; D is tentatively TRBD1 or TRBD2 (5 bases each). Trimming took off 6 bases at V and 2 bases at J, with 13 bases between the two ends. CDR1 is SGHTA and CDR2 is FQGTGA in the germline V gene. This CDR3 is 15 amino acids long.

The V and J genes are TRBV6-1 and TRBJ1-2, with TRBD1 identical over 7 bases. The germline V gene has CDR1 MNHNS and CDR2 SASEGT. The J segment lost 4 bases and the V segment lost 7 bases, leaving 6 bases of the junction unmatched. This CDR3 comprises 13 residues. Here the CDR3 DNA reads TGTGCCAGCATTCCAGGGGGTACCTATGGCTACACCTTC. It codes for CASIPGGTYGYTF.

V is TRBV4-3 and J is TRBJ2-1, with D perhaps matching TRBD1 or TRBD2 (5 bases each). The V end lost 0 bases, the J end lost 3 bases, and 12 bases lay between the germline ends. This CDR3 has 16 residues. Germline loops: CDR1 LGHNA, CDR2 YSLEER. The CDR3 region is CASSQDTRGRYNEQFF. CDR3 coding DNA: TGCGCCAGCAGCCAAGATACCCGGGGCCGCTACAATGAGCAGTTCTTC.

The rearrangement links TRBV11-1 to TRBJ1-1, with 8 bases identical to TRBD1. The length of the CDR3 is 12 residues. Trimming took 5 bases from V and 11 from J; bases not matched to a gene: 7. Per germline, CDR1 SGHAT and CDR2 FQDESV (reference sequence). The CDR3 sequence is CASSPRTGWAFF. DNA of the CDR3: TGTGCCAGCAGCCCACGGACAGGGTGGGCTTTCTTT.

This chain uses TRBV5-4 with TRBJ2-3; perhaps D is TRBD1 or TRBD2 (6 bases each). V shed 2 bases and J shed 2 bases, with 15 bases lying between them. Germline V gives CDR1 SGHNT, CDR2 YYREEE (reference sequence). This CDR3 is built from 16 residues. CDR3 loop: CASSLGGSGDTDTQYF. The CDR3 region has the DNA TGTGCCAGCAGCTTAGGGGGGTCGGGGGACACAGATACGCAGTATTTT.

CDR3 loop: CASSFMGYNEQFF. CDR3 coding DNA: TGTGCCAGCAGCTTTATGGGTTACAATGAGCAGTTCTTC. The chain joins TRBV7-9 to TRBJ2-1; D unclear. CDR1 SEHNR and CDR2 FQNEAQ come from the germline V gene (reference sequence). V was shortened by 3 bases and J by 4 bases, with 7 bases between the two germline ends. This CDR3 contains 13 residues.

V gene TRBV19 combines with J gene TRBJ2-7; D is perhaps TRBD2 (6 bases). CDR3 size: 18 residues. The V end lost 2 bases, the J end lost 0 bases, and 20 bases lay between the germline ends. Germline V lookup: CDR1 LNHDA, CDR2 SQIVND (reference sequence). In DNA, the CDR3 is TGTGCCAGTAGTATAAGGAGCTTGGGGACTGCGAGCTCCTACGAGCAGTACTTC. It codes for CASSIRSLGTASSYEQYF.

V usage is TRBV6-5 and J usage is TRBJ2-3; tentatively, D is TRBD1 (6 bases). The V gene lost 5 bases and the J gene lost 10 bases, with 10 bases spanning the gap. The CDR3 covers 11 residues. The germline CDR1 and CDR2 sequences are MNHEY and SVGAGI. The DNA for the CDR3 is TGTGCCAGCAGTCGTGGGGGCGCGCAGTATTTT. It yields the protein CASSRGGAQYF.

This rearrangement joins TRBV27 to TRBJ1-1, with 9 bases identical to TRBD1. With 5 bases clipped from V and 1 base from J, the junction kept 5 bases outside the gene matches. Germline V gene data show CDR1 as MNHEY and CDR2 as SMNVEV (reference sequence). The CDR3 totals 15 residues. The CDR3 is CASSHRTGANTEAFF. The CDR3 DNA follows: TGTGCCAGCAGTCATCGGACAGGGGCGAACACTGAAGCTTTCTTT.

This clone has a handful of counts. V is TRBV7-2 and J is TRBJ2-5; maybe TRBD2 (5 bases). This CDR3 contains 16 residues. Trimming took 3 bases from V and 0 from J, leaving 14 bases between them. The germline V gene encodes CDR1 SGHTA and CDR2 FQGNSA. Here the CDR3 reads CASSLRGSADQETQYF. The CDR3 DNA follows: TGTGCCAGCAGCTTGCGTGGTAGCGCGGACCAAGAGACCCAGTACTTC.

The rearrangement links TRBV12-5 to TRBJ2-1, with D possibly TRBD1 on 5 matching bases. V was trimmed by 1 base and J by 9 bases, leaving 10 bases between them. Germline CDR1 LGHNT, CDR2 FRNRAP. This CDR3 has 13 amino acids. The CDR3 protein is CASGLDRLSEQFF. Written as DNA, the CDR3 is TGTGCTAGTGGTTTGGACAGGTTAAGTGAGCAGTTCTTC.

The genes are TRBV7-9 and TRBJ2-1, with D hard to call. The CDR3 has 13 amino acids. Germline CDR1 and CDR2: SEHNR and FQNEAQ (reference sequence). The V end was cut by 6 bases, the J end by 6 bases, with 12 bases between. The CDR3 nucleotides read TGTGCCAGCAGTATACCTGGGATCAATGAGCAGTTCTTC. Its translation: CASSIPGINEQFF.

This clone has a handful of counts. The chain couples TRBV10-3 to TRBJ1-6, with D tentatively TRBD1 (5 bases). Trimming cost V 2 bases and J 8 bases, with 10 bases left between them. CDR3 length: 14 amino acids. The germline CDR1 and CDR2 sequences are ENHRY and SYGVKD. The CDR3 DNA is TGTGCCATCAGTGAGCGGGGCAAAGATTCACCCCTCCACTTT. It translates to CAISERGKDSPLHF.

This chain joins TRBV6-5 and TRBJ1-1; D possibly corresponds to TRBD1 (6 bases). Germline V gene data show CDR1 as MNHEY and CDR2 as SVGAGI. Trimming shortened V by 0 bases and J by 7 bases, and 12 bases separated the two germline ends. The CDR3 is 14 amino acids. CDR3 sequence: CASSYSTGNGEAFF. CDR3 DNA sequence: TGTGCCAGCAGTTACTCAACAGGGAATGGTGAAGCTTTCTTT.

The CDR3 protein is CASSNNGGTEAFF. In DNA form, the CDR3 reads TGTGCCAGTTCCAACAACGGCGGCACTGAAGCTTTCTTT. This chain uses TRBV19 with TRBJ1-1; D is undetermined. This CDR3 has 13 residues. Trimming removed 8 bases from V and 4 bases from J, with 14 bases in between. Germline loops: CDR1 LNHDA, CDR2 SQIVND (reference sequence).

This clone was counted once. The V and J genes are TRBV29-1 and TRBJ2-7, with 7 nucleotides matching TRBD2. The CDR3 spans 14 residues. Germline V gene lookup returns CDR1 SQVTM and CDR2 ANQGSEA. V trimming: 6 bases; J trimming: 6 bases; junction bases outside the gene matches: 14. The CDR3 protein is CSVRTRLAEGEQYF. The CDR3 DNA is TGCAGCGTCCGCACGCGGCTAGCGGAGGGCGAGCAGTACTTC.

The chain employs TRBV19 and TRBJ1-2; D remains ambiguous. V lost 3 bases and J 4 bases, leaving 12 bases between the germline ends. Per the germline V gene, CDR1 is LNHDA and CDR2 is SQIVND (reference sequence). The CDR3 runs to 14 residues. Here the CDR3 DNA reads TGTGCCAGTAGTATGGATCACGGGAGCTATGGCTACACCTTC. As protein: CASSMDHGSYGYTF.

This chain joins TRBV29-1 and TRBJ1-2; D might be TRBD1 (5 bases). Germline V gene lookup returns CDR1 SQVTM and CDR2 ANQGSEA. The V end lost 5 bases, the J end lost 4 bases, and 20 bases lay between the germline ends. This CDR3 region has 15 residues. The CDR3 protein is CSVSIRASRGYGYTF. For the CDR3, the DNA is TGCAGCGTTTCTATCAGGGCCTCAAGGGGCTATGGCTACACCTTC.

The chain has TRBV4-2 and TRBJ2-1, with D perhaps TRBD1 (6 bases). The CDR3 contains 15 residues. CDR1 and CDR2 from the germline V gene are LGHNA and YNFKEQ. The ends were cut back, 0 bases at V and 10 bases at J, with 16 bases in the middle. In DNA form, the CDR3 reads TGTGCCAGCAGCCAAGATGTACAGGGCGTAGACGAGCAGTTCTTC. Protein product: CASSQDVQGVDEQFF.